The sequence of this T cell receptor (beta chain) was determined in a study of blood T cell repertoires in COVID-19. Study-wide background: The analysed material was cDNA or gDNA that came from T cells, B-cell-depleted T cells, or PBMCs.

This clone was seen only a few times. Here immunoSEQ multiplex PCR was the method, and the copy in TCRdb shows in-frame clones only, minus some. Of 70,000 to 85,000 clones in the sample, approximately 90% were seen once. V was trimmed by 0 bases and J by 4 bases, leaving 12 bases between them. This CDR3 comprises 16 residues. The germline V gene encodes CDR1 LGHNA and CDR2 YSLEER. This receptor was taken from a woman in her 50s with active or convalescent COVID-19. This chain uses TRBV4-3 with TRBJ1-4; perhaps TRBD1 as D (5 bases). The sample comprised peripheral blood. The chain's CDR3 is CASSQEPPRGNEKLFF. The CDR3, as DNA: TGCGCCAGCAGCCAAGAACCTCCAAGGGGTAATGAAAAACTGTTTTTT.